The present TCR beta chain was sequenced within a study of cytomegalovirus exposure and HLA in healthy donors. The overall study: Out of fewer than 400 genotyped donors, about 80% belonged to the Caucasian-associated ancestry cluster.

Study-level results: Indistinguishable V segments, including TRBV6-2 and TRBV6-3, were excluded. From TCR beta sequences, most subjects' HLA-A and HLA-B alleles were reportedly predicted accurately.

V was pared by 5 bases and J by 6 bases, with 14 bases between. Germline CDR1 SNHLY, CDR2 FYNNEI. There are 15 residues in the CDR3. PCR involved 60 Vbeta and 13 Jbeta primers. Sequenced by immunoSEQ multiplex PCR; TCRdb stores in-frame clones only, minus some. This table holds about 130,000 clones, about 85% found once. As to this clone: The antigen remains undetermined.

In nominal health when sampled, donors likely had unrecorded immune exposures nonetheless. This TCR derives from a woman in her 30s in good health and CMV-seropositive. Sequencing used PBMCs. The V gene is TRBV2, the J gene TRBJ1-6; possibly TRBD1 for D (6 bases). DNA of the CDR3: TGTGCCAGCAGTATGGACAGTCTTACTAATTCACCCCTCCACTTT. Amino acid sequence: CASSMDSLTNSPLHF.